This T cell receptor beta chain was sequenced during a study of T cell responses to AZD1222 COVID-19 vaccine. On this clone itself: The antigen remains undetermined.

The CDR3 spans 16 residues. V lost 4 bases to trimming and J lost 2 bases, with 18 bases between them. From germline, CDR1 is MGHDK and CDR2 SYGVNS. Sequencing was performed with immunoSEQ multiplex PCR; in TCRdb, only in-frame clones are kept and a portion is missing. The repertoire includes 130,000 or so clones, 93% of them detected once, and around 5.4% sits in the top ten. Overall study results and limits: Among vaccine-associated CD4 TCRs, coverage spanned spike, with dominance at 160-218 and 743-854. Among spike-specific TCRs, nearly half reportedly target unmutated variant regions. Clonal diversity was possibly underestimated, and the donors were mostly white British, with more females.

This clonotype originated in an adult in good health. The starting material was peripheral blood, obtained on day 0 of AZD1222 vaccination. The chain uses TRBV25-1 and TRBJ2-7, with D perhaps TRBD1 or TRBD2 (5 bases each). Here the CDR3 reads CASSGDPRDGTYEQYF. CDR3 nucleotide sequence: TGTGCCAGCAGTGGGGACCCCCGGGACGGTACCTACGAGCAGTACTTC.